Listed below are T cell receptor beta chains from one sample, sequenced in a study of T cell responses to AZD1222 COVID-19 vaccine. Assay used: immunoSEQ multiplex PCR; TCRdb lists only in-frame clones, some missing. The sample carries around 69,000 clones, 70% to 90% recorded once. Sequencing used peripheral blood, obtained on day 0 of AZD1222 vaccination. These receptors were collected from an adult in good health. CDR3s include the opening cysteine and the closing phenylalanine or tryptophan. The D gene is left open where the match is weak. Where a row states a size, it is once, few, many or the class of an expanded clone; other rows omit it.

V gene,clone size,J gene,D gene,CDR3 DNA,CDR3 protein
TRBV29-1,NA,TRBJ1-5,NA,TGCAGCGTTGGTTCCGGACTGAATCAGCCCCAGCATTTT,CSVGSGLNQPQHF
TRBV3-1/TRBV3-2,NA,TRBJ1-1,NA,TGTGCCAGCAGCCCCGGTGTCGGGGGCCGGGTGAACACTGAAGCTTTCTTT,CASSPGVGGRVNTEAFF
TRBV19,NA,TRBJ1-5,NA,TGTGCCAGTAGGGGCGGGGAACGCAATCAGCCCCAGCATTTT,CASRGGERNQPQHF
TRBV7-2,NA,TRBJ2-3,NA,TGTGCCAGCAGCTTAGGGGGTGCTAGCACAGATACGCAGTATTTT,CASSLGGASTDTQYF
TRBV12-2,NA,TRBJ1-2,NA,TGTGCAAGTCGCTTAGCTAGCCAGGGGTTTGGCTACACCTTC,CASRLASQGFGYTF
TRBV28,NA,TRBJ2-7,NA,TGTGCCAGCAGCAGCGGCGAGCAGTACTTC,CASSSGEQYF
TRBV11-2,NA,TRBJ1-1,TRBD1,TGTGCCAGCAGCTTTAGGGACAGGGGGGACCCTGAAGCTTTCTTT,CASSFRDRGDPEAFF
TRBV6-4,NA,TRBJ2-2,NA,TGTGCCAGCAGTGACTCCGGCTCGTCAACCGGGGAGCTGTTTTTT,CASSDSGSSTGELFF
TRBV30,NA,TRBJ2-3,NA,TGTGCCTGGAGCAACCTGGGGGGGCGGGAGCTCACAGATACGCAGTATTTT,CAWSNLGGRELTDTQYF
TRBV20-1,NA,TRBJ1-2,NA,TGCAGTGCTTCAGGGGACTATGGCTACACCTTC,CSASGDYGYTF
TRBV5-1,NA,TRBJ2-2,TRBD2,TGCGCCAGCAGCTTGGCCCCTACTAGCGGAGGTCGGAGGGGGGAGCTGTTTTTT,CASSLAPTSGGRRGELFF
TRBV6-5,few,TRBJ1-3,NA,TGTGCCAGCAGTTCCGAGAGAAACACCATATATTTT,CASSSERNTIYF
TRBV6-4,NA,TRBJ1-3,TRBD1,TGTGCCAGCAGTCCACAACGAAAACAGGGGGCCTCTGGAAACACCATATATTTT,CASSPQRKQGASGNTIYF
TRBV19,NA,TRBJ1-1,TRBD1,TGTGCCAGTAGGCAACAGGGGGCCGGCACTGAAGCTTTCTTT,CASRQQGAGTEAFF
TRBV6-5,NA,TRBJ1-2,NA,TGTGCCAGCAGTTTCCTCAGGGAATATGGCTACACCTTC,CASSFLREYGYTF
TRBV2,NA,TRBJ2-1,NA,TGTGCCAGCAAAGTGGCGGGGCTCTCCTACAATGAGCAGTTCTTC,CASKVAGLSYNEQFF
TRBV5-5,NA,TRBJ2-7,TRBD1,TGTGCCAGCAGCTCCGGGACAGGGAAGTACGAGCAGTACTTC,CASSSGTGKYEQYF
TRBV19,NA,TRBJ2-7,TRBD2,TGTGCCAGTAGTATAGTGGCGGGAGGGACATCCTACGAGCAGTACTTC,CASSIVAGGTSYEQYF
TRBV18,NA,TRBJ2-7,TRBD2,TGTGCCAGCTCTCCCGGACTAGCGGGGTACGAGCAGTACTTC,CASSPGLAGYEQYF
TRBV24-1,NA,TRBJ1-4,NA,TGTGCCACCAGTGATGGCAGGAGAGTGGCTAATGAAAAACTGTTTTTT,CATSDGRRVANEKLFF
TRBV27,NA,TRBJ2-4,NA,TGTGCCAGCAGCTACATAGCCAAAAACATTCAGTACTTC,CASSYIAKNIQYF
TRBV28,NA,TRBJ1-4,TRBD1,TGTGCCAGCAGCTCCCGGGACAGACAGAAAAAACTGTTTTTT,CASSSRDRQKKLFF
TRBV7-2,once,TRBJ1-2,TRBD1,TGTGCCAGCAGCTTAGTTGGACAGGGCGGCTATGGCTACACCTTC,CASSLVGQGGYGYTF
TRBV14,NA,TRBJ2-2,TRBD2,TGTGCCAGCAGCCAAGTCGGGGGGGGCTACGGGGAGCTGTTTTTT,CASSQVGGGYGELFF
TRBV4-1,NA,TRBJ2-4,TRBD2,TGCGCCAGCAGCCCCACCGGGAGGAAGAACATTCAGTACTTC,CASSPTGRKNIQYF
TRBV29-1,NA,TRBJ1-4,TRBD1,TGCAGCGTTGGAGACAGGGCGGGGGCTGAAAAACTGTTTTTT,CSVGDRAGAEKLFF
TRBV28,NA,TRBJ1-6,NA,TGTGCCAGCAGATTCGACAGCCCCGTCGGTAATTCACCCCTCCACTTT,CASRFDSPVGNSPLHF
TRBV6-5,NA,TRBJ2-5,TRBD2,TGTGCCAGCAGTTACTCCACTAGCGGGGGTCAAGAGACCCAGTACTTC,CASSYSTSGGQETQYF
TRBV27,NA,TRBJ2-1,NA,TGTGCCAGCAGTTTAATGGGGGGTGGAGGGAGGAGGGTGAGCTCCTACAATGAGCAGTTCTTC,CASSLMGGGGRRVSSYNEQFF
TRBV28,NA,TRBJ2-7,TRBD1,TGTGCCAGCAGTTTTGGGACAGGAGAGCAGTACTTC,CASSFGTGEQYF
TRBV18,NA,TRBJ2-3,NA,TGTGCCAGCTCACCACCTAACAGCGGAGGGCCGACGGATACGCAGTATTTT,CASSPPNSGGPTDTQYF
TRBV6-5,NA,TRBJ1-2,NA,TGTGCCAGCAGATCTGACGGAGACTATGGCTACACCTTC,CASRSDGDYGYTF
TRBV5-4,NA,TRBJ2-3,TRBD2,TGTGCCAGCTCCTCTAGCGGGAGCACAGATACGCAGTATTTT,CASSSSGSTDTQYF